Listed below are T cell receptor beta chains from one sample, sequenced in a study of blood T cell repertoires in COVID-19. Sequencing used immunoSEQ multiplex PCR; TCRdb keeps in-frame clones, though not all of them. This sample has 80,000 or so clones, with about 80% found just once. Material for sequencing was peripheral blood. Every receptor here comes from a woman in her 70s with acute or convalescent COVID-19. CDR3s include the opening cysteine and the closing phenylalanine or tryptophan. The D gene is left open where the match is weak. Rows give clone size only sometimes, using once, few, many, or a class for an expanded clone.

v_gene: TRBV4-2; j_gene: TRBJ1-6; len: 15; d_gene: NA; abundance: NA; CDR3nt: TGTGCCAGCAGCCAAATTAAGACAGATAATTCACCCCTCCACTTT; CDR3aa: CASSQIKTDNSPLHF
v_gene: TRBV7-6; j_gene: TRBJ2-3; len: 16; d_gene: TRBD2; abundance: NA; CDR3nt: TGTGCCAGCAGCTTCCTTAGCGGGGGGGCCGGAGATACGCAGTATTTT; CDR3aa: CASSFLSGGAGDTQYF
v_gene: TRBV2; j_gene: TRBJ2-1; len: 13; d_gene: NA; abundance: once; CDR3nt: TGTGCCAGCAGGGGACTCGGCTACAATGAGCAGTTCTTC; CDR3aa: CASRGLGYNEQFF
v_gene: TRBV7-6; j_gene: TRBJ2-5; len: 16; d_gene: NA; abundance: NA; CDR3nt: TGTGCCAGCAGCTTAGAACAGGTGGGGTTTAAAGAGACCCAGTACTTC; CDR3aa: CASSLEQVGFKETQYF
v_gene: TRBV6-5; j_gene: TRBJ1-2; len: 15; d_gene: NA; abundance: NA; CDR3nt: TGTGCCAGCAGTCCGGGACCCGGAGGGCTTTATGGCTACACCTTC; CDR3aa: CASSPGPGGLYGYTF
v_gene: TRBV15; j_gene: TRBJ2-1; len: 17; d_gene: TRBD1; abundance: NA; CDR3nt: TGTGCCACCAGCAAGGATAGAGGGACAGGGGGCTACAATGAGCAGTTCTTC; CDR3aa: CATSKDRGTGGYNEQFF
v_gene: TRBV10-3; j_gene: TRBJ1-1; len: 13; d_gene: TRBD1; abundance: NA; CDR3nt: TGTGCCACCAGGACAGGGGAGAACACTGAAGCTTTCTTT; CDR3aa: CATRTGENTEAFF
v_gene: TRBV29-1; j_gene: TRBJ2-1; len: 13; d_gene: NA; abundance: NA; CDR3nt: TGCAGCGTTGAGCCCCGATTAAGAGATGAGCAGTTCTTC; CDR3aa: CSVEPRLRDEQFF
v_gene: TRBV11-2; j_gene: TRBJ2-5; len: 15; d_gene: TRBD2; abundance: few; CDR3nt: TGTGCCAGCAGCTTAGCCGGCGGGGGAGGTGGGACCCAGTACTTC; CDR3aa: CASSLAGGGGGTQYF
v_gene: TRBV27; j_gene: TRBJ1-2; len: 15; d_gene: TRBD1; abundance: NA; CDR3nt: TGTGCCAGCAGTTCCCGTCGGACAGGGTACTATGGCTACACCTTC; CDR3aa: CASSSRRTGYYGYTF
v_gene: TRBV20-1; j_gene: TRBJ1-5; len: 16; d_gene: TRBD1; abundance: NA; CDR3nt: TGCAGTGCTAGTCCCAGAATGACAGGGAACGGGCAGCCCCAGCATTTT; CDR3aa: CSASPRMTGNGQPQHF
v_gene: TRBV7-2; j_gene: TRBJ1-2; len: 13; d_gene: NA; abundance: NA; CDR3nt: TGTGCCAGCAGCGTTGGCCAGGGGTATGGCTACACCTTC; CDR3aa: CASSVGQGYGYTF
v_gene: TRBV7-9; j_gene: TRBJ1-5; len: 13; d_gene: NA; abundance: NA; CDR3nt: TGTGCCAGCAGCACCGGTAGTAATCAGCCCCAGCATTTT; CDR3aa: CASSTGSNQPQHF